The text below deals with one T cell receptor (beta chain). The data derive from a study of lymphopenia after photon versus proton radiotherapy. Data came from immunoSEQ multiplex PCR; TCRdb stores just in-frame clones and leaves some out. The sample carries some 33,000 clones, roughly nine tenths recorded once. The receptor comes from a woman aged 45-60 years with pancreatic cancer. Specimen: peripheral blood, collected from a patient treated with photon-based radiotherapy.

The CDR3 loop is CASRRSQGAGPQHF. As DNA, the CDR3 is TGTGCCAGTAGGCGGTCGCAGGGGGCTGGTCCCCAGCATTTT. The genes are TRBV19 and TRBJ1-5; 8 bases agree with TRBD1. This CDR3 is 14 amino acids long. The V gene's germline CDR1 is LNHDA and CDR2 SQIVND (reference sequence). The V gene end was trimmed by 6 bases and the J gene end by 10 bases; junction bases not matched to a gene: 11.